This T cell receptor (beta chain) derives from a study of blood T cell repertoires in COVID-19. Study details: The United States, Italy and Spain were the sources of the acute and convalescent COVID-19 samples. Nucleic acid was either cDNA or gDNA, and it came from T cells, B-cell-depleted T cells, or PBMCs.

Trimming shortened V by 6 bases and J by 10 bases, and 13 bases separated the two germline ends. The CDR3 consists of 12 residues. CDR1 SGHAT and CDR2 FQDESV come from the germline V gene (reference sequence). The authors' processing: Scientists estimated how many nucleated cells there were by amplifying reference gene primers. The repertoire was sequenced with immunoSEQ multiplex PCR; TCRdb's copy has only in-frame clones and lacks some. Clone size and the V and J calls come from that table; the DNA yielded D and trimming. The sample has roughly 77,000 clones; approximately 80% are singletons. This receptor was identified in a man between 60 and 75 years old with COVID-19, enrolled during active disease. The sample comprised peripheral blood. V gene TRBV11-1 combines with J gene TRBJ2-1, with D tentatively TRBD2 (5 bases). The CDR3 spells CASSPVGGEQFF. The CDR3 DNA is TGTGCCAGCAGTCCTGTGGGCGGGGAGCAGTTCTTC.